This TCR beta chain was recovered during a study of beta chain features in type 1 diabetes. Findings and limits, study-wide: Still unanswered here is whether HLA type influences TCRB rearrangement. Moderately but significantly shorter TCRB CDR3s were found in Type 1 diabetes patients in all four CD4+ subsets.

Reverse transcribing all isolated RNA meant expressed TCRB transcripts were sequenced. TCRdb's table, derived via immunoSEQ multiplex PCR, lists solely in-frame clones and lacks some. The sample contains 300,000 or so clones, 9.3% of which appear only once. This clone has just a few counts. Its antigen is still unknown. From germline, CDR1 is GTSNPN and CDR2 SVGIG (reference sequence). The CDR3 contains 12 residues. The germline V and J ends were trimmed by 2 bases and 1 base, with 5 bases remaining between them. The rearrangement joins TRBV30 to TRBJ1-2; D ambiguous. The sequencing input was central memory CD4+ T cells from blood. The source is a young man with type 1 diabetes. The DNA for the CDR3 is TGTGCCTGGAGTTCAAGTAACTATGGCTACACCTTC. Amino acid sequence: CAWSSSNYGYTF.